This TCR beta chain was identified in a study of T-cell reconstitution after alpha-beta-depleted transplantation in children. Trimming took 0 bases from V and 4 from J, leaving 12 bases between them. The CDR3 extends over 15 amino acids. CDR1 is LGHDT, CDR2 YNNKEL, per germline (reference sequence). In its sample, this clonotype was seen a few times. Unique molecular identifiers featured in how the TCRbeta library was prepared. TCRdb used MiXCR to reprocess the PCR reads, holding one entry per CDR3 protein. The data hold 250,000 to 400,000 distinct CDR3 sequences, with approximately 23% observed a single time.

The chain has TRBV3-1 and TRBJ2-5; no firm D call. Source: PBMCs, mostly from graft donor cells, taken 180 days after TCRalphabeta/CD19-depleted stem cell transplant. The sequence was obtained from a male patient between 5 and 17 years old who had a stem cell transplant for acute lymphoblastic leukemia, so the T cells may come from the graft donor. The CDR3: CASSQEWGSGETQYF. The CDR3, as DNA: TGTGCCAGCAGCCAAGAATGGGGTTCGGGAGAGACCCAGTACTTC.